This is a list of T cell receptor beta chains from one sample in a study of vaccination and CD4 T cells after COVID-19. Via MiXCR, TCRdb re-called the PCR reads, giving one row per CDR3 protein. The profile covers 7,000 to 9,000 distinct CDR3 sequences, with approximately 60% appearing a single time and around a third taken by the ten largest. These TCRs' antigens remain unknown. The material sequenced was CD4+ T cells from blood, cultured in vitro. The receptors originated from a human donor who had recovered from COVID-19. Both conserved end residues are trimmed from each CDR3. The D gene is left open where the match is weak.

V gene: TRBV28; J gene: TRBJ1-2; D gene: .; CDR3 length: 12; CDR3 protein: ASSFLGQSYGYT
V gene: TRBV29-1; J gene: TRBJ2-5; D gene: TRBD2; CDR3 length: 12; CDR3 protein: SVEGGGGRETQY
V gene: TRBV28; J gene: TRBJ1-1; D gene: TRBD1; CDR3 length: 12; CDR3 protein: ASILGQENTEAF
V gene: TRBV11-3; J gene: TRBJ1-1; D gene: .; CDR3 length: 11; CDR3 protein: ASSFWLNTEAF
V gene: TRBV7-9; J gene: TRBJ2-7; D gene: TRBD1; CDR3 length: 13; CDR3 protein: ASTIGDRYIYEQY
V gene: TRBV20-1; J gene: TRBJ2-7; D gene: TRBD2; CDR3 length: 11; CDR3 protein: SASSGRNYEQY
V gene: TRBV20-1; J gene: TRBJ2-5; D gene: .; CDR3 length: 16; CDR3 protein: SARTHSPGRGLRETQY
V gene: TRBV11-3; J gene: TRBJ2-2; D gene: .; CDR3 length: 12; CDR3 protein: ASSPDYYTGELF
V gene: TRBV5-1; J gene: TRBJ2-7; D gene: .; CDR3 length: 13; CDR3 protein: ASRGGDTTHYEQY
V gene: TRBV20-1; J gene: TRBJ2-3; D gene: .; CDR3 length: 12; CDR3 protein: SATDLRGTDTQY
V gene: TRBV21-1; J gene: TRBJ1-5; D gene: .; CDR3 length: 13; CDR3 protein: ASTRGGRWSQPQH
V gene: TRBV24-1; J gene: TRBJ1-2; D gene: TRBD1; CDR3 length: 15; CDR3 protein: ATSDTGQGPGDGGYT
V gene: TRBV19; J gene: TRBJ1-1; D gene: .; CDR3 length: 11; CDR3 protein: ASSIDRFTEAF
V gene: TRBV2; J gene: TRBJ2-5; D gene: .; CDR3 length: 10; CDR3 protein: ASSESSETQY
V gene: TRBV9; J gene: TRBJ2-2; D gene: .; CDR3 length: 12; CDR3 protein: ASSVRPYTGELF
V gene: TRBV7-6; J gene: TRBJ1-5; D gene: .; CDR3 length: 14; CDR3 protein: ASSALAGANIQPQH
V gene: TRBV7-9; J gene: TRBJ1-6; D gene: .; CDR3 length: 17; CDR3 protein: ASSLAGGSLLSDNSPLH
V gene: TRBV11-2; J gene: TRBJ2-7; D gene: .; CDR3 length: 16; CDR3 protein: ASSLGQGGTLGSYEQY
V gene: TRBV20-1; J gene: TRBJ2-1; D gene: .; CDR3 length: 12; CDR3 protein: SASQGEVYDEQF
V gene: TRBV6-1; J gene: TRBJ1-6; D gene: .; CDR3 length: 11; CDR3 protein: ASSEVSYSPLH
V gene: TRBV7-3; J gene: TRBJ2-7; D gene: .; CDR3 length: 13; CDR3 protein: ASSSYYYAIYEQY
V gene: TRBV15; J gene: TRBJ1-2; D gene: TRBD1; CDR3 length: 14; CDR3 protein: ATSRVSRQGFYGYT
V gene: TRBV6-1; J gene: TRBJ2-7; D gene: .; CDR3 length: 13; CDR3 protein: ATKETFGEYYEQY
V gene: TRBV7-9; J gene: TRBJ2-2; D gene: .; CDR3 length: 12; CDR3 protein: ASDSNMNTGELF
V gene: TRBV19; J gene: TRBJ1-5; D gene: .; CDR3 length: 13; CDR3 protein: ASSATGTVNQPQH
V gene: TRBV4-1; J gene: TRBJ2-5; D gene: .; CDR3 length: 11; CDR3 protein: ASSTDRQETQY
V gene: TRBV7-9; J gene: TRBJ2-3; D gene: TRBD2; CDR3 length: 11; CDR3 protein: ASSGGSTDTQY
V gene: TRBV19; J gene: TRBJ2-2; D gene: TRBD1; CDR3 length: 15; CDR3 protein: ASSIIPGQGGTGELF
V gene: TRBV7-9; J gene: TRBJ1-1; D gene: TRBD1; CDR3 length: 10; CDR3 protein: ASSPRTGEDF
V gene: TRBV7-9; J gene: TRBJ1-5; D gene: .; CDR3 length: 15; CDR3 protein: ASSLGVGREHGQPQH
V gene: TRBV15; J gene: TRBJ1-1; D gene: .; CDR3 length: 10; CDR3 protein: ATGRLNTEAF
V gene: TRBV6-1; J gene: TRBJ2-3; D gene: TRBD2; CDR3 length: 13; CDR3 protein: ASSRASGGSGTQY
V gene: TRBV19; J gene: TRBJ2-5; D gene: TRBD2; CDR3 length: 13; CDR3 protein: ASSIGSGGRETQY
V gene: TRBV5-1; J gene: TRBJ2-2; D gene: TRBD2; CDR3 length: 14; CDR3 protein: ASSLELAGETGELF
V gene: TRBV5-1; J gene: TRBJ2-1; D gene: .; CDR3 length: 12; CDR3 protein: ASRDGGQDNEQF
V gene: TRBV6-1; J gene: TRBJ1-2; D gene: TRBD1; CDR3 length: 13; CDR3 protein: ASIRETGGIYGYT